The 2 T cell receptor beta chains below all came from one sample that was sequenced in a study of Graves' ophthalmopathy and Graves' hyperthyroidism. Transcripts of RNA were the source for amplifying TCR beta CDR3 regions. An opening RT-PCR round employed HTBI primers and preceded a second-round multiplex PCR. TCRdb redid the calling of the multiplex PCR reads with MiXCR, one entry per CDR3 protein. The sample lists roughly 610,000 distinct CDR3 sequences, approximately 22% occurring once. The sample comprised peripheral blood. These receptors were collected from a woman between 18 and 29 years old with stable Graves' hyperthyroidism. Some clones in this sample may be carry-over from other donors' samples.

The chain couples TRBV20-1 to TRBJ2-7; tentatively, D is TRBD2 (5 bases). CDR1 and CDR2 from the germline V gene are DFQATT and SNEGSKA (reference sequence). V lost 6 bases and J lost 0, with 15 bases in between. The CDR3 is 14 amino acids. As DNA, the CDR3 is TGCAGTGCCCTGAGCCCGGGGAGCTCCTACGAGCAGTACTTC. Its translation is CSALSPGSSYEQYF.

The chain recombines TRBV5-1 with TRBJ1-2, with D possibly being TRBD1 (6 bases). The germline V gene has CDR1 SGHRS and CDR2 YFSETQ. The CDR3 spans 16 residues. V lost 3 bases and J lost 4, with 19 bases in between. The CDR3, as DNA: TGCGCCAGCAGCTCGTACCCGGACAGCATAAGCTATGGCTACACCTTC. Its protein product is CASSSYPDSISYGYTF.